These T cell receptor beta chains were read from a single sample in a study of control samples from healthy donors and cancer patients. TCRdb's table, derived via immunoSEQ multiplex PCR, lists solely in-frame clones and lacks some. The sample includes 130,000 or so clones, more than 75% of them seen just once. Sequenced sample: blood. These receptors came from a man under 40 in good health. Each CDR3 is given with its conserved first and last residue. The order of the fields is clone size, D gene, J gene, V gene, CDR3 protein, CDR3 DNA. D genes are given only for firm matches. Only part of the rows carry a size: once, few, many, or a class if the clone is expanded.

clone_size: NA; d_call: NA; j_call: TRBJ2-5; v_call: TRBV5-1; cdr3_aa: CASSPTQETQYF; cdr3_nt: TGCGCCAGCAGCCCTACCCAAGAGACCCAGTACTTC
clone_size: NA; d_call: TRBD1; j_call: TRBJ1-6; v_call: TRBV27; cdr3_aa: CASSHRGYNSPLHF; cdr3_nt: TGTGCCAGCAGCCACAGGGGTTATAATTCACCCCTCCACTTT
clone_size: NA; d_call: NA; j_call: TRBJ1-5; v_call: TRBV19; cdr3_aa: CASSSSLQEIGQPQHF; cdr3_nt: TGTGCCAGTAGTTCTAGCTTACAGGAGATCGGTCAGCCCCAGCATTTT
clone_size: few; d_call: NA; j_call: TRBJ2-3; v_call: TRBV29-1; cdr3_aa: CSVGTLSGFTDTQYF; cdr3_nt: TGCAGCGTTGGGACCCTTTCAGGGTTCACAGATACGCAGTATTTT
clone_size: NA; d_call: NA; j_call: TRBJ2-2; v_call: TRBV5-6; cdr3_aa: CASSFGAGNTGELFF; cdr3_nt: TGTGCCAGCAGCTTTGGGGCGGGCAACACCGGGGAGCTGTTTTTT
clone_size: NA; d_call: NA; j_call: TRBJ2-2; v_call: TRBV10-1; cdr3_aa: CASSANTGELFF; cdr3_nt: TGCGCCAGCAGTGCGAACACCGGGGAGCTGTTTTTT
clone_size: NA; d_call: NA; j_call: TRBJ2-5; v_call: TRBV6-5; cdr3_aa: CASGRQGESGETQYF; cdr3_nt: TGTGCCAGCGGGCGCCAAGGGGAAAGCGGAGAGACCCAGTACTTC
clone_size: NA; d_call: TRBD2; j_call: TRBJ2-1; v_call: TRBV7-9; cdr3_aa: CASSSGLAGGLSYNEQFF; cdr3_nt: TGTGCCAGCAGCTCTGGACTAGCGGGGGGCCTTTCCTACAATGAGCAGTTCTTC
clone_size: NA; d_call: TRBD2; j_call: TRBJ2-3; v_call: TRBV5-5; cdr3_aa: CASIRSGGVSDTQYF; cdr3_nt: TGTGCCAGCATCCGTAGCGGGGGGGTCTCAGATACGCAGTATTTT
clone_size: NA; d_call: NA; j_call: TRBJ1-2; v_call: TRBV30; cdr3_aa: CAWATNYGYTF; cdr3_nt: TGTGCCTGGGCGACCAACTATGGCTACACCTTC
clone_size: NA; d_call: TRBD2; j_call: TRBJ2-1; v_call: TRBV4-1; cdr3_aa: CASSQERGAQFF; cdr3_nt: TGCGCCAGCAGCCAAGAGCGGGGGGCCCAGTTCTTC
clone_size: NA; d_call: TRBD1; j_call: TRBJ2-2; v_call: TRBV18; cdr3_aa: CASSPRTGKDTGELFF; cdr3_nt: TGTGCCAGCTCACCACGGACAGGGAAGGACACCGGGGAGCTGTTTTTT
clone_size: NA; d_call: TRBD1; j_call: TRBJ1-2; v_call: TRBV11-2; cdr3_aa: CASSLVGQGAGGYTF; cdr3_nt: TGTGCCAGCAGCTTAGTCGGACAGGGGGCAGGCGGCTACACCTTC
clone_size: NA; d_call: NA; j_call: TRBJ1-1; v_call: TRBV14; cdr3_aa: CASSQSLDGNTEAFF; cdr3_nt: TGTGCCAGCAGCCAATCTCTTGACGGGAACACTGAAGCTTTCTTT
clone_size: NA; d_call: NA; j_call: TRBJ1-1; v_call: TRBV5-6; cdr3_aa: CASSLPRGSTEAFF; cdr3_nt: TGTGCCAGCAGCTTGCCCAGGGGAAGTACTGAAGCTTTCTTT
clone_size: NA; d_call: TRBD2; j_call: TRBJ2-2; v_call: TRBV6-5; cdr3_aa: CASRDPGGTGELFF; cdr3_nt: TGTGCCAGCAGGGACCCGGGAGGCACCGGGGAGCTGTTTTTT
clone_size: few; d_call: NA; j_call: TRBJ2-7; v_call: TRBV25-1; cdr3_aa: CASSEDRGSYEQYF; cdr3_nt: TGTGCCAGCAGCGAGGACAGAGGATCCTACGAGCAGTACTTC
clone_size: NA; d_call: NA; j_call: TRBJ1-1; v_call: TRBV10-3; cdr3_aa: CAIRASNEGTEAFF; cdr3_nt: TGTGCCATCCGGGCCTCGAACGAGGGAACTGAAGCTTTCTTT
clone_size: few; d_call: TRBD2; j_call: TRBJ2-2; v_call: TRBV12-5; cdr3_aa: CASGLKLAGNTGELFF; cdr3_nt: TGTGCTAGTGGTTTGAAACTAGCGGGGAACACCGGGGAGCTGTTTTTT
clone_size: medium-sized; d_call: NA; j_call: TRBJ1-6; v_call: TRBV9; cdr3_aa: CASSTSNRGESPLHF; cdr3_nt: TGTGCCAGCAGCACCTCGAACCGAGGGGAATCACCCCTCCACTTT
clone_size: NA; d_call: NA; j_call: TRBJ1-1; v_call: TRBV2; cdr3_aa: CASSTDGNTEAFF; cdr3_nt: TGTGCCAGCAGTACGGACGGGAACACTGAAGCTTTCTTT
clone_size: NA; d_call: TRBD1; j_call: TRBJ1-2; v_call: TRBV2; cdr3_aa: CASRPRGQGVGYTF; cdr3_nt: TGTGCCAGCAGGCCCCGGGGACAGGGTGTTGGCTACACCTTC
clone_size: NA; d_call: TRBD1; j_call: TRBJ2-5; v_call: TRBV5-1; cdr3_aa: CASSLGSGTGRQETQYF; cdr3_nt: TGCGCCAGCAGCTTGGGGTCGGGGACAGGGCGGCAAGAGACCCAGTACTTC
clone_size: NA; d_call: TRBD2; j_call: TRBJ2-1; v_call: TRBV10-1; cdr3_aa: CASSEGVAGGPKGVFF; cdr3_nt: TGCGCCAGCAGTGAGGGTGTAGCGGGGGGGCCCAAGGGTGTGTTCTTC
clone_size: NA; d_call: TRBD1; j_call: TRBJ1-6; v_call: TRBV30; cdr3_aa: CAWRSLTGTNSPLHF; cdr3_nt: TGTGCCTGGAGGTCCCTGACAGGGACTAATTCACCCCTCCACTTT
clone_size: NA; d_call: TRBD2; j_call: TRBJ2-5; v_call: TRBV7-7; cdr3_aa: CASSLGTSGGARETQYF; cdr3_nt: TGTGCCAGCAGCTTAGGCACTAGCGGGGGGGCCCGTGAGACCCAGTACTTC
clone_size: NA; d_call: TRBD2; j_call: TRBJ2-3; v_call: TRBV5-1; cdr3_aa: CASRLAGSLTDTQYF; cdr3_nt: TGCGCCAGCCGACTAGCGGGCAGTCTCACAGATACGCAGTATTTT
clone_size: NA; d_call: TRBD1; j_call: TRBJ2-3; v_call: TRBV7-9; cdr3_aa: CASSWGTGIADTQYF; cdr3_nt: TGTGCCAGCAGCTGGGGGACAGGGATCGCAGATACGCAGTATTTT
clone_size: once; d_call: NA; j_call: TRBJ2-5; v_call: TRBV19; cdr3_aa: CASSSLAVQETQYF; cdr3_nt: TGTGCCAGTAGTTCATTAGCCGTACAAGAGACCCAGTACTTC
clone_size: NA; d_call: NA; j_call: TRBJ1-1; v_call: TRBV5-1; cdr3_aa: CASARSTPNTEAFF; cdr3_nt: TGCGCCAGCGCCCGTAGTACGCCGAACACTGAAGCTTTCTTT
clone_size: NA; d_call: TRBD1; j_call: TRBJ1-3; v_call: TRBV9; cdr3_aa: CASTATGIESGNTIYF; cdr3_nt: TGTGCCAGCACCGCGACAGGGATAGAATCTGGAAACACCATATATTTT
clone_size: NA; d_call: TRBD1; j_call: TRBJ2-7; v_call: TRBV24-1; cdr3_aa: CATSGRQGASGEQYF; cdr3_nt: TGTGCCACCAGTGGGAGACAGGGGGCTTCTGGAGAGCAGTACTTC
clone_size: NA; d_call: NA; j_call: TRBJ1-1; v_call: TRBV18; cdr3_aa: CASSQELNTEAFF; cdr3_nt: TGTGCCAGTTCTCAGGAGTTGAACACTGAAGCTTTCTTT
clone_size: NA; d_call: NA; j_call: TRBJ2-1; v_call: TRBV19; cdr3_aa: CASSGTYEQFF; cdr3_nt: TGTGCCAGTAGTGGGACTTACGAGCAGTTCTTC
clone_size: NA; d_call: NA; j_call: TRBJ2-3; v_call: TRBV19; cdr3_aa: CASSIKRITDTQYF; cdr3_nt: TGTGCCAGTAGTATAAAACGAATCACAGATACGCAGTATTTT
clone_size: NA; d_call: TRBD1; j_call: TRBJ2-7; v_call: TRBV29-1; cdr3_aa: CSVGQGTSYEQYF; cdr3_nt: TGCAGCGTTGGACAGGGGACATCCTACGAGCAGTACTTC
clone_size: NA; d_call: NA; j_call: TRBJ1-1; v_call: TRBV19; cdr3_aa: CASSYRRNTEAFF; cdr3_nt: TGTGCCAGTAGTTACCGACGGAACACTGAAGCTTTCTTT
clone_size: NA; d_call: NA; j_call: TRBJ1-5; v_call: TRBV12-3/TRBV12-4; cdr3_aa: CASRFSGQPQHF; cdr3_nt: TGTGCCAGCAGATTTTCGGGGCAGCCCCAGCATTTT
clone_size: NA; d_call: NA; j_call: TRBJ1-2; v_call: TRBV7-8; cdr3_aa: CASSLGLSNYGYTF; cdr3_nt: TGTGCCAGCAGCTTGGGACTTTCTAACTATGGCTACACCTTC
clone_size: NA; d_call: TRBD1; j_call: TRBJ2-3; v_call: TRBV27; cdr3_aa: CASSPLPTGAGTDTQYF; cdr3_nt: TGTGCCAGCAGTCCGCTCCCGACAGGGGCGGGCACAGATACGCAGTATTTT
clone_size: NA; d_call: TRBD2; j_call: TRBJ2-3; v_call: TRBV19; cdr3_aa: CASSPGGGTDTQYF; cdr3_nt: TGTGCCAGTAGTCCGGGGGGGGGCACAGATACGCAGTATTTT
clone_size: NA; d_call: NA; j_call: TRBJ1-2; v_call: TRBV18; cdr3_aa: CASSPPAARYGYTF; cdr3_nt: TGTGCCAGCTCACCACCGGCGGCTAGATATGGCTACACCTTC
clone_size: NA; d_call: NA; j_call: TRBJ1-1; v_call: TRBV9; cdr3_aa: CASSVVRTANTEAFF; cdr3_nt: TGTGCCAGCAGCGTAGTCAGGACAGCGAACACTGAAGCTTTCTTT
clone_size: NA; d_call: NA; j_call: TRBJ2-3; v_call: TRBV2; cdr3_aa: CASNGLDTQYF; cdr3_nt: TGTGCCAGCAACGGCCTAGATACGCAGTATTTT
clone_size: once; d_call: TRBD1; j_call: TRBJ1-4; v_call: TRBV5-1; cdr3_aa: CASSSPAGGGEKLFF; cdr3_nt: TGCGCCAGCAGCTCCCCGGCAGGGGGAGGAGAAAAACTGTTTTTT
clone_size: NA; d_call: TRBD1; j_call: TRBJ1-5; v_call: TRBV7-3; cdr3_aa: CASSSGTGGNQPQHF; cdr3_nt: TGTGCCAGCAGCTCCGGGACAGGGGGCAATCAGCCCCAGCATTTT
clone_size: NA; d_call: NA; j_call: TRBJ2-1; v_call: TRBV18; cdr3_aa: CASSPGTYNEQFF; cdr3_nt: TGTGCCAGCTCACCTGGGACATACAATGAGCAGTTCTTC
clone_size: NA; d_call: NA; j_call: TRBJ1-1; v_call: TRBV30; cdr3_aa: CAWKLTLRSTEAFF; cdr3_nt: TGTGCCTGGAAGCTTACCCTCCGGAGCACTGAAGCTTTCTTT
clone_size: NA; d_call: NA; j_call: TRBJ1-5; v_call: TRBV27; cdr3_aa: CASSLGGGGNQPQHF; cdr3_nt: TGTGCCAGCAGTTTAGGGGGGGGCGGCAATCAGCCCCAGCATTTT
clone_size: once; d_call: TRBD1; j_call: TRBJ1-2; v_call: TRBV11-2; cdr3_aa: CASSSRQGNYGYTF; cdr3_nt: TGTGCCAGCAGCTCGCGACAGGGGAACTATGGCTACACCTTC
clone_size: NA; d_call: NA; j_call: TRBJ1-2; v_call: TRBV12-3/TRBV12-4; cdr3_aa: CASGRGAEEGYTF; cdr3_nt: TGTGCCAGCGGGCGGGGGGCAGAAGAGGGCTACACCTTC
clone_size: NA; d_call: NA; j_call: TRBJ2-3; v_call: TRBV6-1; cdr3_aa: CASSELVTSTDTQYF; cdr3_nt: TGTGCCAGCAGTGAACTAGTGACTAGCACAGATACGCAGTATTTT
clone_size: NA; d_call: NA; j_call: TRBJ2-2; v_call: TRBV10-1; cdr3_aa: CASSAFSPNTGELFF; cdr3_nt: TGCGCCAGCAGTGCATTCAGCCCGAACACCGGGGAGCTGTTTTTT
clone_size: few; d_call: NA; j_call: TRBJ2-3; v_call: TRBV30; cdr3_aa: CAWSVRQADTQYF; cdr3_nt: TGTGCCTGGAGTGTTCGACAGGCAGATACGCAGTATTTT
clone_size: once; d_call: NA; j_call: TRBJ1-1; v_call: TRBV29-1; cdr3_aa: CSVGQGLAFF; cdr3_nt: TGCAGCGTTGGCCAGGGGCTCGCTTTCTTT
clone_size: once; d_call: NA; j_call: TRBJ2-4; v_call: TRBV4-1; cdr3_aa: CASSPSLAKNIQYF; cdr3_nt: TGCGCCAGCAGCCCTTCTCTAGCCAAAAACATTCAGTACTTC
clone_size: NA; d_call: NA; j_call: TRBJ2-4; v_call: TRBV4-1; cdr3_aa: CASSQVRIDLAKNIQYF; cdr3_nt: TGCGCCAGCAGCCAAGTACGAATCGATCTAGCCAAAAACATTCAGTACTTC